The 17 T cell receptor beta chains reported below all come from one sample, sequenced in a study of neurological immune-mediated disorders. TCRdb fed the 5' RACE reads into MiXCR, producing one record per CDR3 protein. The data show around 70,000 distinct CDR3 sequences, around 5.2% seen once. The sample was PBMCs. These receptors all come from a woman aged 25-40 years with multiple sclerosis.

This clonotype was detected many times. The rearrangement joins TRBV5-1 to TRBJ2-4, with D possibly being TRBD1 or TRBD2 (6 bases each). The CDR3 extends over 16 amino acids. Deletions cut 0 bases from V and 2 bases from J, with 12 bases between. The V gene's germline CDR1 is SGHRS and CDR2 YFSETQ. DNA for the CDR3: TGCGCCAGCAGCTTGGCGGGGGCGGGGACCAAAAACATTCAGTACTTC. Protein sequence: CASSLAGAGTKNIQYF.

The table lists this clonotype with many counts. The chain uses TRBV5-1 and TRBJ2-2; D is uncertain. The V gene lost 6 bases and the J gene lost 3 bases, with 9 bases spanning the gap. The CDR3 has 13 residues. CDR1 SGHRS and CDR2 YFSETQ come from the germline V gene. The CDR3 region has the DNA TGCGCCAGCAAGGTACACGACACCGGGGAGCTGTTTTTT. This encodes CASKVHDTGELFF.

Ten or more counts support this clonotype. V and J are TRBV5-5 and TRBJ1-1; D uncertain. The germline V gene encodes CDR1 SGHKS and CDR2 YYEKEE (reference sequence). The CDR3 has 14 residues. Trimming stripped 2 bases from V and 10 bases from J, with 18 bases between. The CDR3 spells CASSFQVALGGAFF. For the CDR3, the DNA is TGTGCCAGCAGCTTTCAAGTGGCTTTGGGAGGAGCTTTCTTT.

This clonotype was counted at least ten times. The V gene is TRBV7-6, the J gene TRBJ1-5; 7 bases map to TRBD1. The CDR3 runs to 15 residues. V lost 5 bases and J lost 5; bases outside the gene matches: 9. Germline V gives CDR1 SGHVS, CDR2 FNYEAQ. This CDR3 reads CASSPTFGQDQPQHF. The CDR3 coding sequence is TGTGCCAGCAGCCCTACATTCGGACAGGATCAGCCCCAGCATTTT.

This clonotype has a count of ten or more. The genes are TRBV6-6 and TRBJ2-5; D is possibly TRBD1 (7 bases). The V and J ends lost 7 bases and 1 base respectively, with 13 bases between them. The CDR3 is 14 amino acids. Looked up from germline, CDR1 is MNHNY and CDR2 is SVGAGI (reference sequence). The CDR3 DNA is TGTGCCAGCAATCCCAGGGGGGTCCAAGAGACCCAGTACTTC. Its translation: CASNPRGVQETQYF.

This clonotype has just a few counts. One base away lies a much larger clone, so this may be a sequencing read error. The chain links TRBV2 to TRBJ1-1; possible D gene TRBD1, 5 bases. This CDR3 is 13 amino acids long. Trimming took 7 bases from V and 7 from J, leaving 16 bases between them. Germline V gene sequence: CDR1 SNHLY, CDR2 FYNNEI. The CDR3 loop reads CASTYSKGREAFF. The CDR3 bases are TGTGCCAGCACCTACAGTAAGGGGCGTGAAGCTTTCTTT.

This clonotype was counted at least ten times. In DNA form, the CDR3 reads TGTGCCAGCAGCTTAGATCCGAACGAGCAGTACTTC. Residues: CASSLDPNEQYF. J is TRBJ2-7 and V is TRBV7-6; no definite D call. Between the trimmed V and J ends, which lost 1 base and 5 bases, there was a span of 6 bases. Germline V gene data show CDR1 as SGHVS and CDR2 as FNYEAQ. The CDR3 covers 12 residues.

This CDR3 is CASSPTGVKNIQYF. The DNA for the CDR3 is TGTGCCAGCAGTCCTACAGGGGTCAAAAACATTCAGTACTTC. The chain uses TRBV2 and TRBJ2-4, with 7 bases lining up with TRBD1. This CDR3 has 14 residues. The germline CDR1 and CDR2 sequences are SNHLY and FYNNEI. Trimming cost V 5 bases and J 3 bases; bases outside gene matches: 4.

The chain employs TRBV5-1 and TRBJ2-5; no firm D call. The CDR3 runs to 14 residues. The V and J ends lost 2 bases and 0 bases respectively, with 8 bases between them. Germline CDR1 is SGHRS and CDR2 is YFSETQ. CDR3 DNA: TGCGCCAGCAGCTTATCGGGTAACCAAGAGACCCAGTACTTC. Encoded protein: CASSLSGNQETQYF.

Points on this clonotype: A read error may account for a junction end that differs from germline. The chain recombines TRBV15 with TRBJ1-5, with 7 bases matching TRBD1. This CDR3 has 15 residues. Germline V gene data show CDR1 as LNHNV and CDR2 as YYDKDF (reference sequence). The CDR3 here is CATSRGQGSNQPQNF. For the CDR3, the DNA is TGTGCCACCAGCAGAGGACAGGGAAGCAATCAGCCCCAGAATTTT.

This clonotype was seen many times. The J gene is TRBJ2-4, the V gene TRBV7-2, with D maybe TRBD1 (7 bases). In germline, CDR1 is SGHTA, CDR2 FQGNSA. The germline V and J ends were trimmed by 5 bases and 6 bases, with 14 bases remaining between them. This CDR3 is built from 14 residues. Written as DNA, the CDR3 is TGTGCCAGCAGCCCCAGGGGGGACGGAAACATTCAGTACTTC. It is translated as CASSPRGDGNIQYF.

This clonotype was observed at least ten times. V gene TRBV20-1 combines with J gene TRBJ1-5; 8 bases map to TRBD1. The V gene's germline CDR1 is DFQATT and CDR2 SNEGSKA (reference sequence). The ends lost 8 bases at V and 9 bases at J; junction bases unmatched: 21. CDR3 length equals 16 residues. The CDR3, as DNA: TGCAGTTCCACATTACGACAGGGGAGTACCTACGGGCCCCAGCATTTT. Residues: CSSTLRQGSTYGPQHF.

Many counts were recorded for this clonotype. This chain joins TRBV9 and TRBJ2-7, with D tentatively TRBD2 (5 bases). The CDR3 contains 14 residues. Trimming removed 1 base from V and 3 bases from J, with 11 bases in between. Germline V gene data show CDR1 as SGDLS and CDR2 as YYNGEE. CDR3 residues: CASSVWGSGYEQYF. CDR3 bases: TGTGCCAGCAGCGTATGGGGAAGCGGCTACGAGCAGTACTTC.

This clonotype has just a few counts. J is TRBJ1-1 and V is TRBV3-1; 10 bases are shared with TRBD1. The CDR3 has 15 amino acids. V shed 2 bases, J shed 4 bases, and the junction held 4 bases outside the gene matches. Germline V gives CDR1 LGHDT, CDR2 YNNKEL (reference sequence). CDR3 in amino acids: CASSQIWTGGTEAFF. The CDR3 DNA sequence: TGTGCCAGCAGCCAAATTTGGACAGGGGGCACTGAAGCTTTCTTT.

This clonotype has a count of ten or more. This chain joins TRBV5-1 and TRBJ1-1, with no clear D. V was trimmed by 4 bases and J by 0 bases, leaving 10 bases between them. Germline V gene data show CDR1 as SGHRS and CDR2 as YFSETQ. This CDR3 is built from 14 residues. Here the CDR3 DNA reads TGCGCCAGCAGCGTGACACCTTTGAACACTGAAGCTTTCTTT. Protein product: CASSVTPLNTEAFF.

This clonotype was observed at least ten times. The V and J genes are TRBV28 and TRBJ1-2; no clear D gene. CDR1 is MDHEN, CDR2 SYDVKM, per germline. CDR3 size: 14 residues. Deletions cut 2 bases from V and 0 bases from J, with 7 bases between. CDR3 nucleotide sequence: TGTGCCAGCAGTTTAGGAACGACTAACTATGGCTACACCTTC. Translated, it gives CASSLGTTNYGYTF.

V usage is TRBV7-9 and J usage is TRBJ1-1, with TRBD1 as a possible D gene (6 bases). CDR3 length: 16 amino acids. Looked up from germline, CDR1 is SEHNR and CDR2 is FQNEAQ (reference sequence). The V end lost 1 base, the J end lost 5 bases, and 17 bases lay between the germline ends. The CDR3 DNA reads TGTGCCAGCAGCTTAGGCGTAGGAAAGGGGGGGACTGAAGCTTTCTTT. It translates to CASSLGVGKGGTEAFF. Drawing the rest from reference TRBV7-9 and TRBJ1-1, the complete variable domain is DTGVSQNPRHKITKRGQNVTFRCDPISEHNRLYWYRQTLGQGPEFLTYFQNEAQLEKSRLLSDRFSAERPKGSFSTLEIQRTEQGDSAMYLCASSLGVGKGGTEAFFGQGTRLTVV.